The source of this T cell receptor (beta chain) is a study of CD8+CD57+ T cells in acquired aplastic anemia (dated by TCRdb to 2017 to 2018). A note on the overall study: A mean of around 3.2 ug of DNA, ranging from roughly 0.19 to 27.4 ug, was extracted from sorted CD4+ and CD8+ cells. CD8+CD57+ expansion was defined as frequency above the mean frequency observed in healthy subjects. General study outcomes and caveats: CD8+ Simpson's diversity did not differ significantly between patients and healthy controls (P=0.060). Twenty-nine CD8+ CDR3 sequences were shared between patients and controls but appeared highly expressed in patients and within their immunodominant clones.

The V and J ends are trimmed by 5 bases and 2 bases, leaving 15 bases between them. Taken from cysteine to phenylalanine, the CDR3 has 15 residues. Only the CDR3 part of the read is kept: 45 bases, read in frame from the first base. CDR1 is given as MDHEN and CDR2 as SYDVKM, both from the germline V gene. Patients chosen for sequencing had shown expansion of CD8+CD57+ cells by flow cytometry. All patients had severe acquired aplastic anemia diagnosed by International Study of Aplastic Anemia and Agranulocytosis and Camitta criteria. Patients had received no therapy at the time of blood sampling. TCR repertoires of sorted CD4+ and CD8+ blood T cells from severe aplastic anemia patients and healthy subjects were deep-sequenced in the study. In the USA, patient enrollment took place under clinicaltrials.gov protocols 00001620, 01623167, 00001397, 00071045, 00081523 and 00961064. Ficoll-Paque density gradient centrifugation was used to isolate peripheral blood mononuclear cells. CD4+ and CD8+ T cells were sorted by FACS or magnetic beads before DNA extraction.

In the case of this clonotype: Its antigen has not been determined. No base quality values were provided; no much bigger clone lies one nucleotide off.

TCR beta VDJ combination and CDR3 sequence profiling used genomic DNA as the template. An Illumina HiSeq 2000 was used for TCR repertoire sequencing. The authors processed their data as follows. Repertoire assessment relied on Simpson's diversity index, CDR3 size and DJ length profiles, and TRBV/TRBJ rearrangement plots. Whichever DNA sequence was most abundant in the deep sequencing data was defined as the immunodominant clone. CDR3 amino acid sequences were checked for sharing between subjects and were compared against published repertoires and the VDJdb database. TCRdb reran the public reads through fastp at Q25 and MiXCR, keeping productive beta chains. For every CDR3 protein sequence, its rows merge into one entry that carries the most common genes and DNA. V and J calls and clone size were set by TCRdb, not the authors. Counted in this sample were approximately 260,000 distinct CDR3 sequences; 82% of them appeared once. The ten largest clones add up to about 41% of the sample.

This chain joins TRBV28 to TRBJ1-2; no D segment can be confidently identified. Source material: sorted CD4+, CD8+, or CD8+CD57+ T cells (not recorded which) from PBMCs. The TCR sequence derives from a human donor with aplastic anemia. The nucleotide sequence is TGTGCCAGCAGTGAAGGACTAGACCGCAACTATGGCTACACCTTC. Its translation reads: CASSEGLDRNYGYTF.